A selection of T cell receptor beta chains follows, all from one sample in a study of T cell responses to AZD1222 COVID-19 vaccine. Produced via immunoSEQ multiplex PCR; TCRdb's table is partial and in-frame only. The sample yields 120,000 or so clones, around 89% seen once. Material: peripheral blood, obtained 28 days after the second AZD1222 dose. These receptors originate from an adult who received the AZD1222 COVID-19 vaccine. Each CDR3 is given with its conserved first and last residue. The D gene is left open where the match is weak. Some rows have no size entry. The others give once, few or many, or a class for an expanded clone.

TRBV5-4	-	TRBJ2-3	once	TGTGCCAGCAGCTTGACGGGTACGCAGTATTTT	CASSLTGTQYF
TRBV5-1	TRBD1	TRBJ1-1	-	TGCGCCAGCAGCTTTGGGACAGGGGAGAACACTGAAGCTTTCTTT	CASSFGTGENTEAFF
TRBV5-4	TRBD1	TRBJ2-2	-	TGTGCCAGCAGCCCGGGACAGGGAAGGGCTCGAGGAGGCACCGGGGAGCTGTTTTTT	CASSPGQGRARGGTGELFF
TRBV4-1	TRBD2	TRBJ2-5	-	TGCGCCAGCAGCTCGGGGGGAGGCTGGGAGACCCAGTACTTC	CASSSGGGWETQYF
TRBV2	TRBD1	TRBJ2-5	-	TGTGCCAGCACCCTAAGACAGGGCGAGCTACCGCTCGGGGAGTCCCAGTACTTC	CASTLRQGELPLGESQYF
TRBV10-3	TRBD1	TRBJ2-1	-	TGTGCCATCAGTGAGTCTGGGACAGGGATCTACAATGAGCAGTTCTTC	CAISESGTGIYNEQFF
TRBV6-5	-	TRBJ1-5	-	TGTGCCAGCAGTTACGGCAGCAATCAGCCCCAGCATTTT	CASSYGSNQPQHF
TRBV28	-	TRBJ2-3	-	TGTGCCAGCAGTTTTTCGGGGGAGGGGGTGGCAGATACGCAGTATTTT	CASSFSGEGVADTQYF
TRBV6-5	TRBD2	TRBJ2-3	-	TGTGCCAGCAGTTACCTAGCGGGGGGGCGGGATACGCAGTATTTT	CASSYLAGGRDTQYF
TRBV25-1	TRBD1	TRBJ2-7	-	TGTGCCAGCAGTGAAAGGACAGGTACCTACGAGCAGTACTTC	CASSERTGTYEQYF
TRBV5-5	-	TRBJ1-2	-	TGTGCCAGCAGCCTGGCGGGGAGGAATAACTATGGCTACACCTTC	CASSLAGRNNYGYTF
TRBV4-1	TRBD2	TRBJ2-1	-	TGCGCCAGCACCCAAGGGTGGGACTATACCTACAATGAGCAGTTCTTC	CASTQGWDYTYNEQFF
TRBV4-3	TRBD2	TRBJ2-3	-	TGCGCCAGCAGCCAGGACGGGAACAGCGGGAGGATTCGCACAGATACGCAGTATTTT	CASSQDGNSGRIRTDTQYF
TRBV28	TRBD1	TRBJ1-4	-	TGTGCCAGCAGTTTAGGTCTCAGGACAGGTGAAAAACTGTTTTTT	CASSLGLRTGEKLFF
TRBV11-2	TRBD2	TRBJ2-1	-	TGTGCCAGCAGCGCGGGACTAGCGGGGGGGTACATTGAGCAGTTCTTC	CASSAGLAGGYIEQFF
TRBV24-1	TRBD1	TRBJ2-1	-	TGTGCCACCGTACAGGGGCATGAGCAGTTCTTC	CATVQGHEQFF
TRBV3-1/TRBV3-2	-	TRBJ1-4	-	TGTGCCAGCAGCCAAGATATTGGCGCGATGGTTGAAAAACTGTTTTTT	CASSQDIGAMVEKLFF
TRBV27	-	TRBJ2-2	-	TGTGCCAGCAGTCCACGGAGGGGCACCGGGGAGCTGTTTTTT	CASSPRRGTGELFF
TRBV3-1/TRBV3-2	-	TRBJ2-7	-	TGTGCCAGCGGTAGCTACGAGCAGTACTTC	CASGSYEQYF
TRBV10-2	TRBD2	TRBJ2-1	-	TGCGCCAGCAGCTCGGAGCTAGCGGGGGTCAATGAGCAGTTCTTC	CASSSELAGVNEQFF
TRBV2	TRBD1	TRBJ2-7	-	TGTGCCAGCAGGGGGACAGGGTCGTACGAGCAGTACTTC	CASRGTGSYEQYF
TRBV5-1	TRBD2	TRBJ2-5	-	TGCGCCAGCAGCTCCGGTCTAGCGGGGCAAGAGACCCAGTACTTC	CASSSGLAGQETQYF
TRBV15	TRBD1	TRBJ1-1	-	TGTGCCACCAGCAGAGATCAGTGGGACAGGGCCATGAACACTGAAGCTTTCTTT	CATSRDQWDRAMNTEAFF
TRBV3-1/TRBV3-2	TRBD2	TRBJ2-5	-	TGTGCCAGCAGCCGAAGAGCGGGGTCCCCATCAGAGACCCAGTACTTC	CASSRRAGSPSETQYF
TRBV28	-	TRBJ2-7	-	TGTGCCAGCAGTTTGGTAGGGGGGGTGCGGAACCCCTACGAGCAGTACTTC	CASSLVGGVRNPYEQYF
TRBV7-2	-	TRBJ2-7	-	TGTGCCAGCAGCCTAGACTACGAGCAGTACTTC	CASSLDYEQYF
TRBV6-5	TRBD2	TRBJ2-7	-	TGTGCCAGCAGCCGACTAGCGGGAGGGGACGAGCAGTACTTC	CASSRLAGGDEQYF
TRBV24-1	-	TRBJ2-5	-	TGTGCCACCAGTGATAGACAGGACATCCAAGAGACCCAGTACTTC	CATSDRQDIQETQYF
TRBV18	-	TRBJ1-5	-	TGTGCCAGCTCGCGCCAGGGTAGCAATCAGCCCCAGCATTTT	CASSRQGSNQPQHF
TRBV6-2/TRBV6-3	-	TRBJ2-7	-	TGTGCCAGCAGTCGACAGTCAATCTACGAGCAGTACTTC	CASSRQSIYEQYF
TRBV19	-	TRBJ1-5	once	TGTGCCAGTAGTATTTTGGACAACGGTCAACAGCCCCAGCATTTT	CASSILDNGQQPQHF
TRBV7-2	-	TRBJ2-5	-	TGTGCCAGCAGCTTAGTAGAGACCCAGTACTTC	CASSLVETQYF
TRBV7-9	TRBD1	TRBJ2-2	-	TGTGCCAGCAGCTTGCCAGGACAGGGGCACACCGGGGAGCTGTTTTTT	CASSLPGQGHTGELFF
TRBV11-3	TRBD1	TRBJ1-2	-	TGTGCCAGCAGCACCTGGACAGGGAATCACTATGGCTACACCTTC	CASSTWTGNHYGYTF
TRBV9	TRBD2	TRBJ2-7	-	TGTGCCAGCAGCCCTACTAGCGGTCCCTACGAGCAGTACTTC	CASSPTSGPYEQYF
TRBV12-3/TRBV12-4	-	TRBJ2-7	-	TGTGCCAGCAGTATCATCTATTACGAGCAGTACTTC	CASSIIYYEQYF
TRBV6-6	-	TRBJ2-7	-	TGTGCCAGCAGGGGACTCTACGAGCAGTACTTC	CASRGLYEQYF
TRBV5-5	TRBD2	TRBJ2-1	-	TGTGCCAGCAGCCGCCCTAGCGGGATAAGATACAATGAGCAGTTCTTC	CASSRPSGIRYNEQFF
TRBV7-7	TRBD2	TRBJ2-1	-	TGTGCTAGCAGCCCGGGACTAGCGGGAGGAGGGAGTGAGCAGTTCTTC	CASSPGLAGGGSEQFF
TRBV19	-	TRBJ1-5	-	TGTGCCAGTAAGCCGTATAGCAATCAGCCCCAGCATTTT	CASKPYSNQPQHF
TRBV10-3	-	TRBJ2-7	-	TGTGCCATCAGTGGGGCCGGGATGGGATCCTACGAGCAGTACTTC	CAISGAGMGSYEQYF
TRBV10-3	TRBD1	TRBJ2-7	-	TGTGCCATCAGTGTAGGACAGGGGGCCTACGAGCAGTACTTC	CAISVGQGAYEQYF
TRBV2	-	TRBJ1-1	-	TGTGCCAGCAGTGTATCACCCAGGGACACTGAAGCTTTCTTT	CASSVSPRDTEAFF
TRBV9	-	TRBJ2-1	few	TGTGCCAGCAGCCCCACGAGACTGCCGGGGAATGAGCAGTTCTTC	CASSPTRLPGNEQFF
TRBV7-3	TRBD2	TRBJ2-3	-	TGTGCCAGCAGCCCGACTAGCGTTTCTAGCACAGATACGCAGTATTTT	CASSPTSVSSTDTQYF